Given below is one T cell receptor (beta chain) in context. The antigen remains undetermined. The assay was immunoSEQ multiplex PCR, and TCRdb's table has in-frame clones only and misses some. The table has about 580,000 clones, 98% seen once. The data originate from a study of shared clonotypes between healthy human individuals. On the study more broadly: Three plates were used per donor for CD4 naive, three for CD4 memory, two for CD8 naive and one for CD8 memory. Findings and limits, study-wide: Of the naive CD4 clonotypes, roughly 5.2% were shared across a handful of donors. Naive subsets, compared against memory subsets, generally had larger estimated richness values.

Germline V gene lookup returns CDR1 MGHRA and CDR2 YSYEKL. The CDR3 spans 14 residues. V was shortened by 4 bases and J by 1 base, with 10 bases between the two germline ends. Only CD45RO-negative cells positively selected for CCR7 counted as naive CD8 cells, so terminally differentiated effector memory CD45RA+ cells were excluded. The material sequenced was naive CD8+ T cells sorted from blood. The chain couples TRBV4-1 to TRBJ1-1; D not certain. The receptor comes from a man younger than 40 in good health. DNA for the CDR3: TGCGCCAGCAGCCCCATGCAGTCGAACACTGAAGCTTTCTTT. Translating it yields CASSPMQSNTEAFF.